This T cell receptor beta chain was sequenced in a study of a mutant IDH1 vaccine in newly diagnosed glioma (TCRdb year 2021). Notes on the research overall: Patients received eight vaccinations in weeks 1, 3, 5, 7, 11, 15, 19 and 23, corresponding to visits V03 through V10. Vaccination began 4-6 weeks after radiotherapy alone, or alongside temozolomide cycles in the chemotherapy-containing groups. Of the approximately 35 treated patients, approximately 62% were male and approximately 38% were female, and the mean age was 40.4 years. Prior to enrollment, patients had been given standard therapy consisting of radiotherapy alone, temozolomide alone, or radiochemotherapy with temozolomide, with the combination given to most patients. Peripheral blood samples were drawn at six visits, namely V03 (baseline), V05, V07, V10, V12 and V13. Longitudinal TCRB deep sequencing was done for some 25 treated patients, wherever samples were available for exploratory analyses.

A note on this clone: This clone's antigen is unknown. The input lacks base qualities; no much larger clone sits a single base away.

Overall study outcomes, separate from this receptor: PBMC samples for TCRB deep sequencing were selected based on availability. Across multiple MHC alleles, vaccine-induced immune responses were seen in just over 90% of patients. Changes in the top peripheral T cell clonotypes picked up by TCRB sequencing did not appear to be linked to pseudoprogression. The authors noted that analyses of patient blood samples could not be reproduced because of sample limitations.

Library construction relied on the immunoSEQ multiplex PCR assay. Following the manufacturer's protocol, the hsTCRB Kit was used to amplify rearranged TCR beta chain sequences. TCRB libraries were sequenced on an Illumina MiSeq. From the authors' description of their analysis: The kit vendor's proprietary platform handled demultiplexing, trimming and gene mapping. TCRdb retrieved this table from immuneACCESS and kept in-frame rearrangements only. Not all clones are present; in checked studies, unresolved V genes account for under half, and no reason is known for the remainder. The V and J calls and clone size come from that table; D and trimming were worked out from the DNA. This sample gives tens of thousands of clones in total; about 80% of them show up just once. 6.2% of the sample rests with the top ten. Interpreted using the paper, the time point label stands for: week 23, last vaccination. Every vaccine dose consisted of 300 ug of a 20-mer mutant IDH1 peptide in Montanide, administered subcutaneously together with topical imiquimod. Donors had newly diagnosed WHO grade 3 or 4 IDH1-mutant astrocytomas with loss of nuclear ATRX. The samples were drawn from NOA16, a multicentre, single-arm, open-label phase I trial in Germany that tested a mutant IDH1 peptide vaccine in humans for the first time. The DNeasy Blood and Tissue Kit was used to extract genomic DNA from EDTA blood for TCRB sequencing.

The sequences come from PBMCs, collected from a glioma patient whose treatment included an IDH1 peptide vaccine. The source is a man aged 35 to 55 with glioma.

CDR3 reads: CASTSFPGGTSGANVLTF. The DNA reads as follows: TGTGCCAGCACCTCTTTCCCGGGGGGTACATCTGGGGCCAACGTCCTGACTTTC. The rearranged chain carries TRBV5-5 and TRBJ2-6; 7 central nucleotides agree with TRBD2. Clipping removes 6 bases from V and 1 base from J, with 13 as the unmatched junction base count. The germline V gene (reference sequence) specifies SGHKS as CDR1 and YYEKEE as CDR2. From cysteine to phenylalanine, the CDR3 is 18 amino acids long. Of all the DNA, just the CDR3 is kept, 54 bases in frame from base 1. Reference TRBV5-5 and TRBJ2-6 genes cover what lies past the CDR3, so the full variable domain is DAGVTQSPTHLIKTRGQQVTLRCSPISGHKSVSWYQQVLGQGPQFIFQYYEKEERGRGNFPDRFSARQFPNYSSELNVNALLLGDSALYLCASTSFPGGTSGANVLTFGAGSRLTVL.